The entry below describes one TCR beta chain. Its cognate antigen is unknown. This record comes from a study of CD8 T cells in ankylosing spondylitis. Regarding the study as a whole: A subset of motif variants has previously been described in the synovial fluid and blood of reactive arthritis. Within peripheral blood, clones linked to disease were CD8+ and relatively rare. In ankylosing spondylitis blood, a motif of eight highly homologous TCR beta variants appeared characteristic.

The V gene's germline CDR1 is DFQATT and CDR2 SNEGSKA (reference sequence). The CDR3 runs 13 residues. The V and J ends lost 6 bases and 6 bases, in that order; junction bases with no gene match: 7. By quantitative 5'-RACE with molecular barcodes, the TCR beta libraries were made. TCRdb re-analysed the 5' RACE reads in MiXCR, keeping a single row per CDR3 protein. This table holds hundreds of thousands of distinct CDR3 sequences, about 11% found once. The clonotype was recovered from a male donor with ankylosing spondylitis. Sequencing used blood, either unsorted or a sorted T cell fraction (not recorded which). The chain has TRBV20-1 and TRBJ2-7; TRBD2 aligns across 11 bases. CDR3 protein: CSARLAGPVEQYF. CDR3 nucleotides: TGCAGTGCCCGACTAGCGGGACCGGTCGAGCAGTACTTC.